These 13 T cell receptor beta chains were all obtained from the same sample, sequenced in a study of STAT5B mutations in CD4+ large granular lymphocyte leukemia. Sequenced by immunoSEQ multiplex PCR; TCRdb stores in-frame clones only, minus some. The profile shows 30,000 to 40,000 clones, more than 60% of them singletons. What was sequenced was CD4+ T cells from blood buffy coats. Receptor source: a human donor in good health.

The J gene is TRBJ1-2, the V gene TRBV9; D remains ambiguous. Trimming stripped 1 base from V and 8 bases from J, with 18 bases between. Germline CDR1 is SGDLS and CDR2 is YYNGEE. The CDR3 length is 15 residues. The CDR3 region has the DNA TGTGCCAGCAGCGTATCCCACCCCATTTACGACGGCTACACCTTC. This sequence encodes CASSVSHPIYDGYTF.

This chain uses TRBV6-6 with TRBJ2-7; tentative D call: TRBD1 (6 bases). V lost 0 bases to trimming and J lost 7 bases, with 13 bases between them. The CDR3 totals 14 residues. Germline CDR1 is MNHNY and CDR2 is SVGAGI (reference sequence). The CDR3, as DNA: TGTGCCAGCAGTTACTCGGGGACAAATAGGGAGCAGTACTTC. This translates into CASSYSGTNREQYF.

V is TRBV7-2 and J is TRBJ2-5; 9 bases fit TRBD2. Germline V gives CDR1 SGHTA, CDR2 FQGNSA. V was pared by 4 bases and J by 5 bases, with 11 bases of the junction left unmatched. CDR3 length: 16 amino acids. Here the CDR3 reads CASSSRGAGGRETQYF. The CDR3 DNA is TGTGCCAGCAGCTCCAGGGGTGCGGGGGGGCGGGAGACCCAGTACTTC.

This sequence joins TRBV5-5 and TRBJ2-7; D gene uncertain. V was shortened by 0 bases and J by 3 bases, with 1 base between the two germline ends. Per the germline V gene, CDR1 is SGHKS and CDR2 is YYEKEE (reference sequence). The CDR3 loop spans 11 amino acids. CDR3 sequence: CASSLDYEQYF. Written as DNA, the CDR3 is TGTGCCAGCAGCTTGGACTACGAGCAGTACTTC.

V is TRBV6-1 and J is TRBJ1-6; tentatively, D is TRBD1 (6 bases). V shed 4 bases and J shed 2 bases, with 12 bases lying between them. Germline assignment: CDR1 MNHNS and CDR2 SASEGT. The CDR3 sequence is 16 residues long. The CDR3 reads CASSGDRSPYNSPLHF. Written as DNA, the CDR3 is TGTGCCAGCAGTGGCGACAGGTCCCCCTATAATTCACCCCTCCACTTT.

The chain is built from TRBV6-1 and TRBJ2-2, with D possibly matching TRBD1 (6 bases). The CDR3 is made up of 14 amino acids. The germline V gene has CDR1 MNHNS and CDR2 SASEGT. With 7 bases removed from V and 3 bases from J, the gap between germline ends came to 12 bases. This CDR3 is CASTQGTYTGELFF. The CDR3 coding sequence is TGTGCCAGCACCCAGGGGACCTACACCGGGGAGCTGTTTTTT.

The rearrangement joins TRBV7-2 to TRBJ2-5, with 13 bases aligning to TRBD2. The CDR3 extends over 17 amino acids. In germline, CDR1 is SGHTA, CDR2 FQGNSA. V trimming: 3 bases; J trimming: 4 bases; junction bases outside the gene matches: 8. DNA of the CDR3: TGTGCCAGCAGCTTGTCACCACTAGCGGGGGGGAGAGAGACCCAGTACTTC. Amino acid sequence: CASSLSPLAGGRETQYF.

The chain links TRBV5-5 to TRBJ2-2; the match to TRBD1 covers 7 bases. The CDR3 totals 15 residues. The germline V gene encodes CDR1 SGHKS and CDR2 YYEKEE (reference sequence). V lost 4 bases to trimming and J lost 6 bases; unmatched junction nucleotides: 9. DNA of the CDR3: TGTGCCAGCAGCAACAGGGGACCGCTTTCCGGGGAGCTGTTTTTT. It specifies CASSNRGPLSGELFF. The variable domain in full, with the rest retrieved from reference TRBV5-5 and TRBJ2-2, is DAGVTQSPTHLIKTRGQQVTLRCSPISGHKSVSWYQQVLGQGPQFIFQYYEKEERGRGNFPDRFSARQFPNYSSELNVNALLLGDSALYLCASSNRGPLSGELFFGEGSRLTVL.

CDR3: CASSERVRGDTQYF. In DNA form, the CDR3 reads TGTGCCAGCAGTGAAAGGGTGCGGGGAGATACGCAGTATTTT. The chain recombines TRBV6-1 with TRBJ2-3; TRBD2 might be the D (6 bases). V lost 2 bases to trimming and J lost 5 bases, with 11 bases between them. The CDR3 has 14 residues. The germline V gene has CDR1 MNHNS and CDR2 SASEGT.

The chain is built from TRBV5-1 and TRBJ2-1; 9 bases align to TRBD2. V shed 8 bases and J 4 bases; nucleotides not matched to a gene: 4. The CDR3 contains 13 residues. Per the germline V gene, CDR1 is SGHRS and CDR2 is YFSETQ. The DNA for the CDR3 is TGCGCCAGTATAGCGGGGGAGTACAATGAGCAGTTCTTC. Amino acid sequence: CASIAGEYNEQFF.

V is TRBV18 and J is TRBJ2-5; no definite D call. Germline-derived CDR1 and CDR2 are KGHSH and LQKENI. V lost 3 bases, J lost 5 bases, and 10 bases lay in between. The CDR3 runs to 13 residues. The CDR3 DNA sequence: TGTGCCAGCTCACCGGTCCCCTCCGAGACCCAGTACTTC. It codes for CASSPVPSETQYF.

This clone was recorded a few times. V is TRBV6-6 and J is TRBJ1-1, with TRBD1 as a possible D gene (6 bases). Germline lookup yields CDR1 MNHNY and CDR2 SVGAGI (reference sequence). V was shortened by 4 bases and J by 1 base, with 13 bases between the two germline ends. There are 15 residues in the CDR3. CDR3 region: CASSSQGHWNTEAFF. The CDR3 region has the DNA TGTGCCAGCAGTTCCCAGGGACATTGGAACACTGAAGCTTTCTTT.

The rearrangement links TRBV7-2 to TRBJ1-3, with 7 bases identical to TRBD1. This CDR3 is 15 amino acids long. The J segment lost 2 bases and the V segment lost 1 base, leaving 2 bases of the junction unmatched. Germline lookup yields CDR1 SGHTA and CDR2 FQGNSA. The CDR3 bases are TGTGCCAGCAGCTTAGTCCAGGGGGCTGGAAACACCATATATTTT. It specifies CASSLVQGAGNTIYF.